Shown below are 30 T cell receptor beta chains from a single sample sequenced in a study of T cells after yellow fever vaccination. TCRdb reprocessed the 5' RACE reads via MiXCR and lists one record per CDR3 protein. The data hold approximately 120,000 distinct CDR3 sequences, with around 7.7% observed a single time. Sample: CD4+ T cells sorted from PBMCs, taken around 10 days after the first yellow fever vaccination. The receptors derive from a man in his late teens or twenties who received the YFV17D yellow fever vaccine.

This clonotype was counted many times. The chain has TRBV20-1 and TRBJ1-1; D not certain. Trimming took 0 bases from V and 3 from J, leaving 8 bases between them. The CDR3 length is 13 residues. Germline V gives CDR1 DFQATT, CDR2 SNEGSKA (reference sequence). The CDR3 region has the DNA TGCAGTGCTAGAGATCGTGGATACACTGAAGCTTTCTTT. Its protein is CSARDRGYTEAFF.

This clonotype was seen more than once but under ten times. The chain recombines TRBV7-2 with TRBJ2-7, with D possibly being TRBD1 (7 bases). V lost 5 bases and J 2 bases, leaving 16 bases between the germline ends. From germline, CDR1 is SGHTA and CDR2 FQGNSA. The length of the CDR3 is 15 residues. The CDR3 spells CASSPTGGGPYEQYV. The CDR3 DNA sequence: TGTGCCAGCAGCCCCACCGGAGGGGGCCCCTACGAGCAGTACGTC.

This clonotype was picked up a small number of times. The J gene is TRBJ2-7, the V gene TRBV5-4; 9 nucleotides align to TRBD1. After removal of 5 bases from V and 6 bases from J, the junction contained 6 bases not matched to a gene. Germline values: CDR1 SGHNT, CDR2 YYREEE (reference sequence). This CDR3 is built from 13 residues. Here the CDR3 reads CASSRGQGPEQYV. CDR3 bases: TGTGCCAGCAGTAGGGGACAGGGCCCCGAGCAGTACGTC.

This chain links TRBV5-1 with TRBJ2-5; D is possibly TRBD1 or TRBD2 (5 bases each). Germline lookup yields CDR1 SGHRS and CDR2 YFSETQ. The CDR3 loop spans 18 amino acids. V lost 1 base to trimming and J lost 4 bases, with 23 bases between them. The CDR3 DNA reads as TGCGCCAGCAGCTTGAGCCGGGGACGGCGATCCGGGTTAGAGACCCAGTACTTC. Translated: CASSLSRGRRSGLETQYF.

This clonotype appeared many times. The rearrangement joins TRBV3-1 to TRBJ2-3; 7 bases align to TRBD2. The germline gives CDR1 LGHDT, CDR2 YNNKEL (reference sequence). This CDR3 comprises 14 residues. J gave up 5 bases and V 5 bases, and 7 bases lay outside the gene matches. CDR3 region: CASSSRGDGDTQYF. CDR3 DNA: TGTGCCAGCAGCTCCCGGGGGGACGGAGATACGCAGTATTTT.

The table lists this clonotype with many counts. This sequence joins TRBV20-1 and TRBJ1-6, with D uncertain. V dropped 5 bases and J dropped 3 bases, with 11 bases sitting between them. Germline V lookup: CDR1 DFQATT, CDR2 SNEGSKA (reference sequence). This CDR3 contains 14 residues. CDR3 DNA sequence: TGCAGTGCTCGACATCCCGGCTATAATTCACCCCTCCACTTT. Amino acid sequence: CSARHPGYNSPLHF.

This chain joins TRBV20-1 and TRBJ1-6, with a weak D call TRBD1 (5 bases). Trimming removed 1 base from V and 5 bases from J, with 12 bases in between. The CDR3 covers 15 residues. The V gene's germline CDR1 is DFQATT and CDR2 SNEGSKA (reference sequence). The CDR3 here is CSARGGRADNSPLHF. In nucleotides, the CDR3 is TGCAGTGCTAGAGGAGGCAGGGCGGATAATTCACCCCTCCACTTT.

This clonotype was counted many times. The chain carries TRBV7-2 and TRBJ2-3, with no clear D. The germline V gene encodes CDR1 SGHTA and CDR2 FQGNSA. V was clipped by 1 base and J by 3 bases, with 11 bases between them. The CDR3 has 15 residues. The CDR3 protein is CASSLGILGTDTQYF. DNA of the CDR3: TGTGCCAGCAGCTTAGGAATTCTAGGAACAGATACGCAGTATTTT.

This clonotype was seen ten or more times. In nucleotides, the CDR3 is TGCGCCAGCAGCTTCTCTCAGGACTCTGGAAACACCATATATTTT. Translation: CASSFSQDSGNTIYF. V and J are TRBV5-1 and TRBJ1-3; D not resolved. The CDR3 totals 15 residues. Germline CDR1 and CDR2: SGHRS and YFSETQ. V shed 2 bases and J shed 0 bases, with 9 bases lying between them.

A note on this clonotype: Since a much larger clone is just one base distant, this may be a read error. This rearrangement joins TRBV28 to TRBJ2-5; TRBD1 matches 11 bases. CDR3 length equals 16 residues. Germline trimming cut 4 bases from V and 5 bases from J; bases unmatched to any gene: 9. The germline gives CDR1 MDHEN, CDR2 SYDVKM. DNA of the CDR3: TGTGCCAGCAGTTCCCTGGGGACAGGGGGAAGTGAGACCCAGTACTTC. Residues: CASSSLGTGGSETQYF.

Many counts were recorded for this clonotype. V and J are TRBV5-1 and TRBJ1-5; D may be TRBD1 (5 bases). Trimming pared 4 bases from V and 4 bases from J, leaving 15 bases between. The germline gives CDR1 SGHRS, CDR2 YFSETQ. The CDR3 is made up of 15 amino acids. CDR3 sequence (DNA): TGCGCCAGCAGCCTGGGGGTGGCGGATAATCAGCCCCAGCATTTT. Translating it yields CASSLGVADNQPQHF.

This clonotype was seen repeatedly, ten times or more. The chain carries TRBV11-1 and TRBJ2-2, with D uncertain. Per the germline V gene, CDR1 is SGHAT and CDR2 is FQDESV (reference sequence). Deletions cut 1 base from V and 2 bases from J, with 8 bases between. The CDR3 runs 15 residues. The CDR3 region has the DNA TGTGCCAGCAGCTTAGACGGGCTAAACACCGGGGAGCTGTTTTTT. Residues: CASSLDGLNTGELFF.

This clonotype was observed many times. The chain is built from TRBV10-2 and TRBJ1-2; 7 nucleotides line up with TRBD1. In germline, CDR1 is WSHSY, CDR2 SAAADI. Unmatched junction bases numbered 5, after V lost 2 bases and J lost 8 bases. The length of the CDR3 is 13 residues. DNA for the CDR3: TGCGCCAGCAGTGAGACAGGGGATCAGGGCTACACCTTC. Translation gives CASSETGDQGYTF.

The V gene is TRBV9, the J gene TRBJ2-6; D remains ambiguous. Deletions cut 2 bases from V and 4 bases from J, with 4 bases between. Germline V gene data show CDR1 as SGDLS and CDR2 as YYNGEE. The CDR3 consists of 13 residues. The CDR3 nucleotides are TGTGCCAGCAGCGTCTCCGGGGCCAACGTCCTGACTTTC. This translates into CASSVSGANVLTF.

This clonotype was seen ten or more times. CDR3 nucleotide sequence: TGTGCCAGCAGTTACGAGGAGGACACTGAAGCTTTCTTT. The encoded protein is CASSYEEDTEAFF. V is TRBV6-2 or TRBV6-3 and J is TRBJ1-1; no reliable D call. Deletions cut 2 bases from V and 3 bases from J, with 7 bases between. The germline V gene has CDR1 MNHEY and CDR2 SVGEGT. This CDR3 contains 13 residues.

This clonotype occurred many times. This rearrangement joins TRBV7-2 to TRBJ1-5, with TRBD1 as a possible D gene (6 bases). V gave up 5 bases and J gave up 3 bases, with 14 bases separating them. CDR3 length: 15 amino acids. Per germline, CDR1 SGHTA and CDR2 FQGNSA. The CDR3 DNA reads as TGTGCCAGCAGCCTCACCGGGACAAACAATCAGCCCCAGCATTTT. Translating gives CASSLTGTNNQPQHF.

The genes are TRBV18 and TRBJ2-1; 8 bases fit TRBD1. Unmatched junction bases numbered 16, after V lost 9 bases and J lost 0 bases. CDR3 length equals 18 residues. CDR1 and CDR2 (germline): KGHSH, LQKENI. As DNA, the CDR3 is TGTGCCAGTTTCCCCGGGACAGGCTTTCTTAGCTCCTACAATGAGCAGTTCTTC. Translation gives CASFPGTGFLSSYNEQFF. Together with reference TRBV18 and TRBJ2-1, the CDR3 gives the full variable domain: NAGVMQNPRHLVRRRGQEARLRCSPMKGHSHVYWYRQLPEEGLKFMVYLQKENIIDESGMPKERFSAEFPKEGPSILRIQQVVRGDSAAYFCASFPGTGFLSSYNEQFFGPGTRLTVL.

The rearrangement links TRBV7-2 to TRBJ1-1; tentatively, D is TRBD1 (6 bases). This CDR3 region has 15 residues. Germline V lookup: CDR1 SGHTA, CDR2 FQGNSA. V was cut by 5 bases and J by 5 bases, with 18 bases left in between. The CDR3 sequence is CASSPHRAPDTEAFF. CDR3 bases: TGTGCCAGCAGCCCTCACAGGGCCCCGGATACTGAAGCTTTCTTT.

On this clonotype: This may be a read error: a much more frequent sequence differs by one nucleotide. This chain joins TRBV29-1 and TRBJ2-7; D might be TRBD1 (6 bases). The V gene's germline CDR1 is SQVTM and CDR2 ANQGSEA. The V gene lost 4 bases and the J gene lost 6 bases, with 16 bases spanning the gap. CDR3 length equals 13 residues. This CDR3 reads CSVAPDRNGEQYF. CDR3 coding DNA: TGCAGCGTTGCTCCTGACAGGAACGGCGAGCAGTACTTC.

This clonotype was seen a handful of times. The CDR3 reads CASSLRASSDTQYF. DNA for the CDR3: TGTGCCAGCAGCTTACGGGCTAGCAGCGATACGCAGTATTTT. The chain links TRBV7-3 to TRBJ2-3, with a tentative D call TRBD2 (5 bases). The germline CDR1 and CDR2 sequences are SGHTA and FQGTGA. V lost 2 bases, J lost 6 bases, and 12 bases lay in between. This CDR3 is built from 14 residues.

About this clonotype: This may come from a read error, since a much larger clone is one base off. The rearrangement links TRBV4-1 to TRBJ1-4, with TRBD1 matching 10 bases. The CDR3 runs to 15 residues. Germline-derived CDR1 and CDR2 are MGHRA and YSYEKL. The CDR3 here is CDSSRQGQGVEKLFF. The CDR3, as DNA: TGCGACAGCAGCCGCCAAGGACAGGGGGTCGAAAAACTGTTTTTT.

The CDR3 bases are TGTGCCAGCAGCCCATGGAGCGGGCTCTCCTACAATGAGCAGTTCTTC. It is translated as CASSPWSGLSYNEQFF. The chain carries TRBV6-2 or TRBV6-3 and TRBJ2-1, with D possibly TRBD2 on 6 matching bases. Germline CDR1 MNHEY, CDR2 SVGEGT. The CDR3 spans 16 residues. Trimming took off 6 bases at V and 0 bases at J, with 15 bases between the two ends.

The genes are TRBV16 and TRBJ1-1; unclear D gene. Germline lookup yields CDR1 KGHSY and CDR2 FQNENV. The V end lost 3 bases, the J end lost 0 bases, and 11 bases lay between the germline ends. The CDR3 consists of 15 residues. In DNA, the CDR3 is TGTGCCAGCAGCCAGGAACAGACAATGAACACTGAAGCTTTCTTT. As protein: CASSQEQTMNTEAFF.

In this sample, this clonotype turned up many times. This chain uses TRBV6-5 with TRBJ2-2; 7 bases fit TRBD2. The V gene's germline CDR1 is MNHEY and CDR2 SVGAGI. V lost 7 bases to trimming and J lost 7 bases; unmatched junction nucleotides: 12. The CDR3 totals 15 residues. CDR3 sequence reads: CASTKRTSGDGELFF. The CDR3 bases are TGTGCCAGCACCAAAAGGACTAGTGGGGACGGGGAGCTGTTTTTT.

V and J are TRBV5-6 and TRBJ1-5; TRBD1 might be the D (6 bases). Germline values: CDR1 SGHDT, CDR2 YYEEEE. This CDR3 is 15 amino acids long. With 0 bases removed from V and 7 bases from J, the gap between germline ends came to 14 bases. Written as DNA, the CDR3 is TGTGCCAGCAGCTTGGCCGGGGACACCGAGCAGCCCCAGCATTTT. Protein product: CASSLAGDTEQPQHF.

This clonotype was detected ten times or more. This chain links TRBV12-3 or TRBV12-4 with TRBJ1-2, with a tentative D call TRBD1 (6 bases). The CDR3 totals 14 residues. V dropped 7 bases and J dropped 4 bases, with 16 bases sitting between them. DNA of the CDR3: TGTGCCAGCACCCGAGGGGGGCGCGTCTATGGCTACACCTTC. Translating gives CASTRGGRVYGYTF.

The chain joins TRBV12-3 or TRBV12-4 to TRBJ2-6; 9 nucleotides align to TRBD1. The CDR3 covers 16 residues. J lost 1 base, V lost 7 bases, and 5 bases had no gene match. The DNA of the CDR3 is TGTGCCAGCACCTGGGGGACAGGGTCTGGGGCCAACGTCCTGACTTTC. Translating it yields CASTWGTGSGANVLTF.

This clonotype turned up a few times. The V gene is TRBV7-2, the J gene TRBJ1-3, with D unresolved. The CDR3 sequence is 15 residues long. Germline V lookup: CDR1 SGHTA, CDR2 FQGNSA. Trimming took off 3 bases at V and 1 base at J, with 10 bases between the two ends. CDR3 in amino acids: CASSFLRGSGNTIYF. CDR3 nucleotides: TGTGCCAGCAGCTTCCTAAGAGGGTCTGGAAACACCATATATTTT.

This clonotype has ten or more counts. V is TRBV6-5 and J is TRBJ1-6, with D perhaps matching TRBD1 (5 bases). The CDR3 spans 17 residues. Germline V gene sequence: CDR1 MNHEY, CDR2 SVGAGI. Trimming pared 2 bases from V and 4 bases from J, leaving 15 bases between. The CDR3, as DNA: TGTGCCAGCAGTTACCGGGTCGGGGACCCTTATAATTCACCCCTCCACTTT. It specifies CASSYRVGDPYNSPLHF.

This clonotype has ten or more counts. V and J are TRBV29-1 and TRBJ1-4; 7 bases are shared with TRBD1. Germline V lookup: CDR1 SQVTM, CDR2 ANQGSEA. The CDR3 totals 16 residues. With 0 bases clipped from V and 6 bases from J, the junction kept 10 bases outside the gene matches. CDR3 loop: CSVEDSQGGGYEKLFF. CDR3 nucleotide sequence: TGCAGCGTTGAAGACTCTCAAGGGGGCGGGTATGAAAAACTGTTTTTT. The whole variable domain, filled in from reference TRBV29-1 and TRBJ1-4, reads SAVISQKPSRDICQRGTSLTIQCQVDSQVTMMFWYRQQPGQSLTLIATANQGSEATYESGFVIDKFPISRPNLTFSTLTVSNMSPEDSSIYLCSVEDSQGGGYEKLFFGSGTQLSVL.